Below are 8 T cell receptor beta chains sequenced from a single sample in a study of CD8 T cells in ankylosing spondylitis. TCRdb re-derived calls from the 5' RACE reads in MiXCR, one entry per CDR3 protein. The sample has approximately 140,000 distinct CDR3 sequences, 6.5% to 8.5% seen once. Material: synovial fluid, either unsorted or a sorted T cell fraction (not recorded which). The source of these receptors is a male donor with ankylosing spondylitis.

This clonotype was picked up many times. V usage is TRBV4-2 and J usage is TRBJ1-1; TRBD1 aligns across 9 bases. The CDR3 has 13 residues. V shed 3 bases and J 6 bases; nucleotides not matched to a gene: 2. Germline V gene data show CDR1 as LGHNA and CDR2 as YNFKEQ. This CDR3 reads CASSQGQGPEAFF. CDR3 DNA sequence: TGTGCCAGCAGCCAGGGACAGGGACCTGAAGCTTTCTTT.

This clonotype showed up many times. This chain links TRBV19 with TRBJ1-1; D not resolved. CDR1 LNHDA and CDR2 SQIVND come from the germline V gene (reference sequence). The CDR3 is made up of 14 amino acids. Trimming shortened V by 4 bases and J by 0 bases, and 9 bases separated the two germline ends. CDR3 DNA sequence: TGTGCCAGTAGTACCCCACGGTTGAACACTGAAGCTTTCTTT. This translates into CASSTPRLNTEAFF.

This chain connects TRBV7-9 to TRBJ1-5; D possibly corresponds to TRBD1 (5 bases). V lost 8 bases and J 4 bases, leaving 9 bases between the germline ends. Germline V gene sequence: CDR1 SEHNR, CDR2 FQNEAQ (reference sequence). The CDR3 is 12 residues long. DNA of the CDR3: TGTGCCAGCGGGAAGGGGAATCAGCCCCAGCATTTT. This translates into CASGKGNQPQHF.

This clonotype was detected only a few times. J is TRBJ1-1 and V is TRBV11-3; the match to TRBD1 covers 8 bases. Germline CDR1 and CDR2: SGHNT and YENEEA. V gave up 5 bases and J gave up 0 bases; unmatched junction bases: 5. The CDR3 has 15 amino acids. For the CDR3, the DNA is TGTGCCAGCAGCACAGGACAGGGCCTGAACACTGAAGCTTTCTTT. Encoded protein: CASSTGQGLNTEAFF.

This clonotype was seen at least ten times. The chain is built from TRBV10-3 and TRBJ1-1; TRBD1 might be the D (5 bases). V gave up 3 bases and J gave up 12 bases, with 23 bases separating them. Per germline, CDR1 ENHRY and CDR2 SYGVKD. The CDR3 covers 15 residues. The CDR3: CAISDLQATPGKSFF. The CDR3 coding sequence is TGTGCCATCAGTGACTTACAGGCCACCCCGGGGAAATCTTTCTTT.

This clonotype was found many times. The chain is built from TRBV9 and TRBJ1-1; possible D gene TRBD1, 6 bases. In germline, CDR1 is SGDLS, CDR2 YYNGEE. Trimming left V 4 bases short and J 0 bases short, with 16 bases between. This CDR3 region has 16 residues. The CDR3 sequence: CASSPQQGVMNTEAFF. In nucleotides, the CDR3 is TGTGCCAGCAGCCCTCAACAGGGAGTCATGAACACTGAAGCTTTCTTT.

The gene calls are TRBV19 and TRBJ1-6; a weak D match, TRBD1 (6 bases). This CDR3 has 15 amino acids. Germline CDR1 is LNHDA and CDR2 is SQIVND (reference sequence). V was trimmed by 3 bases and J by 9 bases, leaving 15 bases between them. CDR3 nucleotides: TGTGCCAGTAGTATTCAGGACAGAAATGGTTCACCCCTCCACTTT. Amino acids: CASSIQDRNGSPLHF.

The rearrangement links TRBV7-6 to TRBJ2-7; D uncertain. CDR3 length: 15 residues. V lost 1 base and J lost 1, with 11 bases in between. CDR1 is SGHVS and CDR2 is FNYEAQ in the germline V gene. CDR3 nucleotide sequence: TGTGCCAGCAGCTTAGAGACGGGCTTTTCCTACGAGCAGTACTTC. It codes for CASSLETGFSYEQYF.